This T cell receptor beta chain was profiled in a study of T cell responses to AZD1222 COVID-19 vaccine. Study background: Researchers grouped second doses given at about 4 or about 12 weeks into one pool. General observations from the study: A mostly white British donor set with more females was recruited, and clonal diversity was possibly underestimated. Repertoires were obtained only post-peak T cell response. Vaccination with two AZD1222 doses was followed by a rise in Spike-specific TCR breadth and depth.

The CDR3 loop spans 11 amino acids. Trimming took 6 bases from V and 4 from J, leaving 9 bases between them. Germline loops: CDR1 DFQATT, CDR2 SNEGSKA (reference sequence). Generated by immunoSEQ multiplex PCR, the TCRdb table keeps only in-frame clones and is missing some. This sample carries 150,000 or so clones, roughly 90% of them seen once, and the ten largest clones take under 4.5%. Of note for this clone: Its cognate antigen is unknown.

This clonotype originated in an adult in good health. This chain joins TRBV20-1 and TRBJ2-5; D is unclear. Sequenced here: peripheral blood, sampled on day 0 of AZD1222 vaccination. The CDR3 DNA reads TGCAGTGCCTCCGCAGGAGAGACCCAGTACTTC. Protein: CSASAGETQYF.